This TCR beta chain was captured by sequencing in a study of cytomegalovirus exposure and HLA in healthy donors. This CDR3 is built from 14 residues. Germline assignment: CDR1 SNHLY and CDR2 FYNNEI. Between the trimmed V and J ends, which lost 8 bases and 0 bases, there was a span of 12 bases. A multiplex PCR was run with 60 Vbeta primers and 13 Jbeta primers. Clones were sequenced by immunoSEQ multiplex PCR, and TCRdb holds only the in-frame ones, with some missing. The sample yields about 82,000 clones, around 76% seen once. The sample consisted of PBMCs. This TCR was recovered from a woman aged 50 to 60 in good health and CMV-seropositive. The chain uses TRBV2 and TRBJ2-3; D may be TRBD1 (5 bases). Written as DNA, the CDR3 is TGTGCCAGCGGACAAGCGCGAAGCACAGATACGCAGTATTTT. Its translation: CASGQARSTDTQYF.